This TCR beta chain emerged from a study of PD-1 blockade in classical Hodgkin lymphoma. Study at large: Patients got intravenous nivolumab 3 mg/kg every 2 weeks.

CDR3 size: 14 residues. Study outcomes and limitations: By C4D1, CD4+ diversity increased significantly, especially in complete responders. Newly diagnosed patients were said to have less baseline TCR diversity than healthy donors did.

The time point: cycle 4 day 1 (C4D1), after more than 5 weeks of nivolumab. Each patient relapsed following autologous stem cell transplantation, and prior brentuximab vedotin exposure differed. Complete response, partial response or progressive disease was each patient's best response. Data came from immunoSEQ multiplex PCR; TCRdb stores just in-frame clones and leaves some out. This sample has some 24,000 clones, with 65% to 80% found just once. Concerning this clone: Its antigen remains unidentified.

The origin of this receptor is a human donor with classical Hodgkin lymphoma. The V and J genes are TRBV21-1 and TRBJ1-1; the D call of TRBD1 is as the table states it, not checked on the DNA. TRBV21-1 is a known pseudogene. Sequenced material: peripheral blood mononuclear cells (PBMCs), taken before the fourth cycle of nivolumab. DNA of the CDR3: TGTGCCAGCAGCAAAAAGGGGGCGGGAACTGAAGCTTTCTTT. Protein: CASSKKGAGTEAFF.